The 18 T cell receptor beta chains listed next were all sequenced from one sample in a study of CD8 T cells in ankylosing spondylitis. Study results and limitations: Blood from ankylosing spondylitis patients appeared to carry a characteristic roughly 8-variant TCR beta motif.

Their target antigens are unknown. TCRdb passed the 5' RACE reads through MiXCR, listing each CDR3 protein once. The repertoire holds under 850,000 distinct CDR3 sequences, 15% to 20% seen once, with around 19% in the top ten. Specimen: blood, either unsorted or a sorted T cell fraction (not recorded which). The receptors derive from a male donor with ankylosing spondylitis.

The gene calls are TRBV5-5 and TRBJ2-1; no clear D. Germline values: CDR1 SGHKS, CDR2 YYEKEE (reference sequence). This CDR3 spans 15 amino acids. Trimming pared 1 base from V and 0 bases from J, leaving 8 bases between. CDR3 bases: TGTGCCAGCAGCTTGAAGGCTTCCTCCTACAATGAGCAGTTCTTC. This codes for CASSLKASSYNEQFF.

The chain uses TRBV4-1 and TRBJ1-1; tentative D call: TRBD1 (5 bases). The CDR3 is 16 residues long. V shed 4 bases and J shed 1 base, with 16 bases lying between them. Germline lookup yields CDR1 MGHRA and CDR2 YSYEKL. This CDR3 is CASSPTMGRTNTEAFF. CDR3 coding DNA: TGCGCCAGCAGCCCCACGATGGGACGGACGAACACTGAAGCTTTCTTT.

This clonotype has just a few counts. The V gene is TRBV7-3, the J gene TRBJ2-2; D possibly corresponds to TRBD2 (5 bases). The CDR3 covers 14 residues. Germline CDR1 and CDR2: SGHTA and FQGTGA. The ends were cut back, 5 bases at V and 3 bases at J, with 10 bases in the middle. CDR3 nucleotide sequence: TGTGCCAGCAGCCAGGACTCGCACACCGGGGAGCTGTTTTTT. As protein: CASSQDSHTGELFF. The full variable domain, completed using reference TRBV7-3 and TRBJ2-2, is GAGVSQTPSNKVTEKGKYVELRCDPISGHTALYWYRQSLGQGPEFLIYFQGTGAADDSGLPNDRFFAVRPEGSVSTLKIQRTERGDSAVYLCASSQDSHTGELFFGEGSRLTVL.

The chain joins TRBV3-1 to TRBJ1-1; TRBD1 matches 9 bases. Germline V gene data show CDR1 as LGHDT and CDR2 as YNNKEL (reference sequence). The ends lost 1 base at V and 1 base at J; junction bases unmatched: 4. The CDR3 spans 16 residues. CDR3 nucleotide sequence: TGTGCCAGCAGCCAAGTGACAGGGGGAAGGAACACTGAAGCTTTCTTT. Amino acids: CASSQVTGGRNTEAFF.

This clonotype was observed a few times. V gene TRBV6-1 combines with J gene TRBJ1-2, with D unresolved. Germline V gene lookup returns CDR1 MNHNS and CDR2 SASEGT. The CDR3 is 12 amino acids. Deletions cut 6 bases from V and 4 bases from J, with 9 bases between. CDR3 loop: CASSQQTYGYTF. CDR3 in DNA: TGTGCCAGCAGCCAACAAACCTATGGCTACACCTTC.

J is TRBJ2-5 and V is TRBV6-7, with D unresolved. TRBV6-7 is sorted into the ORF group, with uncertain function. The CDR3 is 11 residues long. Trimming shortened V by 7 bases and J by 4 bases, and 7 bases separated the two germline ends. The CDR3 bases are TGTGCCAGCAACGATTTAGAGACCCAGTACTTC. Encoded protein: CASNDLETQYF.

The V and J genes are TRBV2 and TRBJ1-1; D is ambiguous. The V end lost 5 bases, the J end lost 2 bases, and 9 bases lay between the germline ends. Per germline, CDR1 SNHLY and CDR2 FYNNEI. This CDR3 comprises 13 residues. This CDR3 reads CASSWSENTEAFF. For the CDR3, the DNA is TGTGCCAGCAGTTGGAGTGAAAACACTGAAGCTTTCTTT.

CDR3 region: CANQPSEYEQYF. The CDR3 region has the DNA TGTGCCAACCAGCCAAGCGAGTACGAGCAGTACTTC. The gene calls are TRBV19 and TRBJ2-7; D not resolved. V lost 10 bases, J lost 4 bases, and 14 bases lay in between. The length of the CDR3 is 12 residues. CDR1 and CDR2 (germline): LNHDA, SQIVND (reference sequence). The full variable domain, completed using reference TRBV19 and TRBJ2-7, is DGGITQSPKYLFRKEGQNVTLSCEQNLNHDAMYWYRQDPGQGLRLIYYSQIVNDFQKGDIAEGYSVSREKKESFPLTVTSAQKNPTAFYLCANQPSEYEQYFGPGTRLTVT.

The chain recombines TRBV20-1 with TRBJ2-7; D remains ambiguous. V shed 0 bases and J shed 6 bases, with 12 bases lying between them. The CDR3 extends over 13 amino acids. Germline assignment: CDR1 DFQATT and CDR2 SNEGSKA (reference sequence). This chain's CDR3 is CSARETLDREQYF. DNA for the CDR3: TGCAGTGCTAGAGAAACCCTAGACCGCGAGCAGTACTTC.

This rearrangement joins TRBV24-1 to TRBJ2-1; D gene uncertain. Germline V gene lookup returns CDR1 KGHDR and CDR2 SFDVKD. The CDR3 consists of 13 residues. Trimming pared 4 bases from V and 11 bases from J, leaving 14 bases between. The chain's CDR3 is CATSDEFWSQQFF. The CDR3 DNA reads as TGTGCCACCAGTGACGAGTTTTGGTCTCAGCAGTTCTTC.

The chain has TRBV11-1 and TRBJ2-6; 8 nucleotides agree with TRBD1. J lost 0 bases, V lost 4 bases, and 11 bases had no gene match. Germline values: CDR1 SGHAT, CDR2 FQDESV (reference sequence). CDR3 length: 19 amino acids. CDR3 loop: CASSSLLGQVFSGANVLTF. The CDR3 DNA sequence: TGTGCCAGCAGCTCGCTCCTGGGACAGGTATTCTCTGGGGCCAACGTCCTGACTTTC.

The chain recombines TRBV15 with TRBJ1-3; 7 nucleotides align to TRBD1. J lost 2 bases, V lost 5 bases, and 6 bases had no gene match. This CDR3 has 15 residues. Germline loops: CDR1 LNHNV, CDR2 YYDKDF (reference sequence). CDR3 loop: CATSGGQYAGNTIYF. CDR3 in DNA: TGTGCCACCAGCGGGGGACAGTACGCTGGAAACACCATATATTTT.

This clonotype was counted a few times. The DNA of the CDR3 is TGTGCCAGCAGTCCATCCCAGTGGAATCAGCCCCAGCATTTT. Encoded protein: CASSPSQWNQPQHF. The V gene is TRBV28, the J gene TRBJ1-5; D ambiguous. This CDR3 contains 14 residues. Germline V gives CDR1 MDHEN, CDR2 SYDVKM. Deletions cut 5 bases from V and 4 bases from J, with 12 bases between. Variable domain in full (rest from reference TRBV28 and TRBJ1-5): DVKVTQSSRYLVKRTGEKVFLECVQDMDHENMFWYRQDPGLGLRLIYFSYDVKMKEKGDIPEGYSVSREKKERFSLILESASTNQTSMYLCASSPSQWNQPQHFGDGTRLSIL.

This clonotype was observed many times. The chain has TRBV12-3 or TRBV12-4 and TRBJ2-1; 8 positions match TRBD2. The CDR3 covers 15 residues. J was trimmed by 4 bases and V by 5 bases; bases with no gene match: 7. CDR3: CASSPRGLGYNEQFF. DNA of the CDR3: TGTGCCAGCAGTCCCCGGGGACTAGGATACAATGAGCAGTTCTTC.

The sample holds one count of this clonotype. V and J are TRBV30 and TRBJ1-2; D is uncertain. The CDR3 has 12 residues. V was trimmed by 3 bases and J by 0 bases, leaving 5 bases between them. Germline V gene sequence: CDR1 GTSNPN, CDR2 SVGIG (reference sequence). The DNA for the CDR3 is TGTGCCTGGAGGGGGACTAACTATGGCTACACCTTC. Its protein is CAWRGTNYGYTF.

This clonotype has a handful of counts. The chain couples TRBV5-1 to TRBJ2-7; 8 bases match TRBD1. CDR1 is SGHRS and CDR2 is YFSETQ in the germline V gene. After removal of 1 base from V and 5 bases from J, the junction contained 11 bases not matched to a gene. The CDR3 contains 16 residues. In DNA, the CDR3 is TGCGCCAGCAGCTTGTCTCCGACAGGGGATCGACACGAGCAGTACTTC. Amino acids: CASSLSPTGDRHEQYF.

This clonotype has more than one count but fewer than ten. The rearrangement links TRBV12-3 or TRBV12-4 to TRBJ1-6, with unresolved D. This CDR3 has 14 residues. V was clipped by 5 bases and J by 7 bases, with 12 bases between them. CDR3 loop: CASSPRALNSPLHF. The CDR3 bases are TGTGCCAGCAGTCCCCGGGCCTTGAATTCACCCCTCCACTTT.

J is TRBJ2-2 and V is TRBV4-1; D perhaps matches TRBD2 (5 bases). V dropped 4 bases and J dropped 4 bases, with 13 bases sitting between them. This CDR3 is built from 15 residues. CDR1 and CDR2 (germline): MGHRA, YSYEKL. In nucleotides, the CDR3 is TGCGCCAGCAGCCTAGGACTTACGGCCACCGGGGAGCTGTTTTTT. Its translation is CASSLGLTATGELFF.